One T cell receptor (beta chain) is described in this entry. These data are taken from a study of shared clonotypes between healthy human individuals. Germline-derived CDR1 and CDR2 are SNHLY and FYNNEI. CDR3 size: 12 residues. The V gene lost 6 bases and the J gene lost 2 bases, with 7 bases spanning the gap. Authors' data handling: Junction-only sequences without quality scores came from ImmunoSEQ, so filtering differed. Some clones are missing from TCRdb's copy, which holds only in-frame ones; the method was immunoSEQ multiplex PCR. From that table come the V and J calls and clone size; the DNA was used to work out D and trimming. The sample holds about 2.5 million clones, about 90% seen once.

Sequenced sample: naive CD4+ T cells from PBMCs. The sample's subset: CD45RA+ positively selected. The chain uses TRBV2 and TRBJ1-2; D unresolved. This clonotype originated in a man younger than 30 in good health. Some clones in this sample may be carry-over from other donors' samples. CDR3 sequence: CASSSENYGYTF. CDR3 nucleotide sequence: TGTGCCAGCAGCTCCGAGAACTATGGCTACACCTTC.